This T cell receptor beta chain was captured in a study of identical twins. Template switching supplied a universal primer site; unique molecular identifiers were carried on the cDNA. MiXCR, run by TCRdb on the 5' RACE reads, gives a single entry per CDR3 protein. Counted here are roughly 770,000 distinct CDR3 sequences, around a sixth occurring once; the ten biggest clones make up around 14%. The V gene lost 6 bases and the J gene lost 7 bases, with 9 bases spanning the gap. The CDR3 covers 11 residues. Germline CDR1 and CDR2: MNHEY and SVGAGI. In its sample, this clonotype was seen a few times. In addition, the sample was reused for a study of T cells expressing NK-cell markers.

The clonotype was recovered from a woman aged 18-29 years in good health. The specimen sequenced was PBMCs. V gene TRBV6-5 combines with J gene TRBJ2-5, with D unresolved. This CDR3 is CASRKLGTQYF. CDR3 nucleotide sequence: TGTGCCAGCAGGAAATTAGGGACCCAGTACTTC.